Below are 22 T cell receptor beta chains sequenced from a single sample in a study of blood T cell repertoires in COVID-19. Sequenced by immunoSEQ multiplex PCR; TCRdb stores in-frame clones only, minus some. This table has fewer than 400,000 clones, about four fifths appearing once. Sequencing input: peripheral blood. The receptor source for this set is a man aged 30 to 39 with active or convalescent COVID-19.

This sequence joins TRBV7-3 and TRBJ2-2; D is uncertain. From germline, CDR1 is SGHTA and CDR2 FQGTGA. CDR3 size: 15 residues. V shed 3 bases and J shed 2 bases, with 10 bases lying between them. This chain's CDR3 is CASSLRDFNTGELFF. In DNA form, the CDR3 reads TGTGCCAGCAGCTTGCGAGATTTTAACACCGGGGAGCTGTTTTTT.

The chain links TRBV30 to TRBJ2-1; weak D call: TRBD2 (6 bases). The germline CDR1 and CDR2 sequences are GTSNPN and SVGIG (reference sequence). The CDR3 runs to 13 residues. Trimming stripped 8 bases from V and 8 bases from J, with 19 bases between. CDR3 sequence (DNA): TGTGCCCTGGAGGGGCTCCGGGTCGATGAGCAGTTCTTC. This translates into CALEGLRVDEQFF.

CDR3 DNA: TGCGCCAGCAGTGAGAGGGGGAATCAGCCCCAGCATTTT. Encoded protein: CASSERGNQPQHF. V is TRBV10-2 and J is TRBJ1-5; a weak D match, TRBD1 (6 bases). With 2 bases removed from V and 4 bases from J, the gap between germline ends came to 6 bases. CDR1 and CDR2 from the germline V gene are WSHSY and SAAADI. The CDR3 extends over 13 amino acids.

The J gene is TRBJ1-1, the V gene TRBV28; D is unclear. Germline-derived CDR1 and CDR2 are MDHEN and SYDVKM. V shed 5 bases and J shed 1 base, with 11 bases lying between them. The CDR3 extends over 14 amino acids. As DNA, the CDR3 is TGTGCCAGCAGTAACCATGGGCGGAACACTGAAGCTTTCTTT. It yields the protein CASSNHGRNTEAFF.

Turning to this clone: The junction shows a germline mismatch at one end, possibly a read error. This rearrangement joins TRBV7-2 to TRBJ2-5; 9 bases are a match to TRBD2. The CDR3 contains 12 residues. Germline loops: CDR1 SGHTA, CDR2 FQGNSA. The CDR3 protein is CASRIFSGSLDF. CDR3 DNA sequence: TGTGCCAGCCGGATCTTTAGCGGGAGTCTGGACTTC.

V is TRBV6-5 and J is TRBJ2-1, with D possibly being TRBD2 (5 bases). The CDR3 is made up of 13 amino acids. Germline V lookup: CDR1 MNHEY, CDR2 SVGAGI. V gave up 6 bases and J gave up 8 bases, with 14 bases separating them. The CDR3 region is CASRAGPGDEQFF. Written as DNA, the CDR3 is TGTGCCAGCAGGGCGGGCCCTGGGGATGAGCAGTTCTTC.

The chain has TRBV12-5 and TRBJ1-1; perhaps TRBD1 as D (6 bases). The CDR3 has 13 residues. The ends were cut back, 7 bases at V and 1 base at J, with 10 bases in the middle. Per germline, CDR1 LGHNT and CDR2 FRNRAP. The CDR3 sequence is CASAQQGNTEAFF. CDR3 bases: TGTGCTAGTGCCCAACAGGGGAACACTGAAGCTTTCTTT.

The CDR3 DNA reads as TGTGCCAGTATCGATAGGGGCAGGGACACTGAAGCTTTCTTT. It specifies CASIDRGRDTEAFF. The chain combines TRBV19 with TRBJ1-1, with D possibly being TRBD1 (5 bases). Germline CDR1 LNHDA, CDR2 SQIVND (reference sequence). Trimming pared 7 bases from V and 3 bases from J, leaving 15 bases between. This CDR3 has 14 amino acids.

The chain recombines TRBV7-2 with TRBJ2-1, with a tentative D call TRBD2 (5 bases). CDR3 size: 14 residues. Germline V lookup: CDR1 SGHTA, CDR2 FQGNSA. V dropped 7 bases and J dropped 4 bases, with 14 bases sitting between them. CDR3 bases: TGTGCCAGCAAAAGGGCAGCGGCGTACAATGAGCAGTTCTTC. It translates to CASKRAAAYNEQFF. Complete variable domain (other parts from reference TRBV7-2 and TRBJ2-1): GAGVSQSPSNKVTEKGKDVELRCDPISGHTALYWYRQSLGQGLEFLIYFQGNSAPDKSGLPSDRFSAERTGGSVSTLTIQRTQQEDSAVYLCASKRAAAYNEQFFGPGTRLTVL.

This rearrangement joins TRBV24-1 to TRBJ2-1; 11 nucleotides agree with TRBD2. V lost 4 bases, J lost 3 bases, and 10 bases stayed unmatched. CDR1 is KGHDR, CDR2 SFDVKD, per germline. CDR3 length: 18 residues. The CDR3 sequence: CATSDPRELAGDYNEQFF. The CDR3 nucleotides read TGTGCCACCAGTGACCCCAGGGAACTAGCGGGGGACTACAATGAGCAGTTCTTC.

V gene TRBV28 combines with J gene TRBJ2-2; D ambiguous. The CDR3 sequence is 15 residues long. V lost 6 bases and J 1 base, leaving 12 bases between the germline ends. CDR1 and CDR2 from the germline V gene are MDHEN and SYDVKM. The DNA for the CDR3 is TGTGCCAGCAGACCCCTAGTTGGGAACACCGGGGAGCTGTTTTTT. Amino acids: CASRPLVGNTGELFF.

The chain joins TRBV7-2 to TRBJ2-7; a weak D match, TRBD2 (6 bases). Per the germline V gene, CDR1 is SGHTA and CDR2 is FQGNSA. V was cut by 5 bases and J by 7 bases, with 9 bases left in between. CDR3 length equals 11 residues. This CDR3 reads CASSTAGEQYF. DNA for the CDR3: TGTGCCAGCAGCACCGCGGGGGAGCAGTACTTC.

The V and J genes are TRBV28 and TRBJ2-7; D perhaps matches TRBD2 (6 bases). V was clipped by 6 bases and J by 0 bases, with 12 bases between them. This CDR3 region has 14 residues. From germline, CDR1 is MDHEN and CDR2 SYDVKM. The CDR3 DNA is TGTGCCAGCAGACCTAGCGCGGCCTCCTACGAGCAGTACTTC. It specifies CASRPSAASYEQYF.

The rearrangement joins TRBV6-5 to TRBJ2-5, with 9 nucleotides matching TRBD2. The germline V gene has CDR1 MNHEY and CDR2 SVGAGI. The J segment lost 1 base and the V segment lost 5 bases, leaving 2 bases of the junction unmatched. The CDR3 length is 14 residues. The CDR3 is CASSRRGGQETQYF. In nucleotides, the CDR3 is TGTGCCAGCAGTCGGCGGGGGGGCCAAGAGACCCAGTACTTC.

The V and J genes are TRBV7-2 and TRBJ2-1, with D perhaps TRBD2 (5 bases). Germline CDR1 reads SGHTA; CDR2 reads FQGNSA. The CDR3 runs to 16 residues. V gave up 0 bases and J gave up 5 bases, with 14 bases separating them. The chain's CDR3 is CASSLARGGPNNEQFF. CDR3 nucleotides: TGTGCCAGCAGCTTAGCGCGCGGCGGGCCTAACAATGAGCAGTTCTTC.

This chain uses TRBV4-3 with TRBJ2-7, with D possibly matching TRBD2 (5 bases). The ends were cut back, 0 bases at V and 4 bases at J, with 13 bases in the middle. This CDR3 has 15 amino acids. Looked up from germline, CDR1 is LGHNA and CDR2 is YSLEER. The CDR3 DNA sequence: TGCGCCAGCAGCCAAGATGCGGGCCAGTGGTACGAGCAGTACTTC. Protein product: CASSQDAGQWYEQYF.

The chain joins TRBV5-1 to TRBJ1-1; TRBD1 matches 7 bases. The germline CDR1 and CDR2 sequences are SGHRS and YFSETQ. The CDR3 length is 15 residues. After removal of 3 bases from V and 0 bases from J, the junction contained 5 bases not matched to a gene. The CDR3 loop reads CASSSSTGVNTEAFF. In DNA, the CDR3 is TGCGCCAGCAGCTCCAGTACAGGGGTGAACACTGAAGCTTTCTTT.

A remark on this clone: Within the sample, other DNA sequences also encode this same CDR3. The chain combines TRBV11-3 with TRBJ1-3; the D is unclear. Germline V gives CDR1 SGHNT, CDR2 YENEEA. The CDR3 is made up of 13 amino acids. The V end was cut by 5 bases, the J end by 2 bases, with 7 bases between. The CDR3 is CASSPGPGNTIYF. In nucleotides, the CDR3 is TGTGCCAGCAGCCCCGGTCCTGGAAACACCATATATTTT.

V and J are TRBV7-9 and TRBJ2-7; D not resolved. This CDR3 spans 13 amino acids. V gave up 3 bases and J gave up 0 bases, with 6 bases separating them. CDR1 is SEHNR and CDR2 is FQNEAQ in the germline V gene (reference sequence). CDR3 coding DNA: TGTGCCAGCAGCTTCCCAGACTCCTACGAGCAGTACTTC. Amino acids: CASSFPDSYEQYF.

This clone occurred a few times. Written as DNA, the CDR3 is TGTGCCATCAGTGAACGACTGGACGGGGGAGAGCAGTTCTTC. This sequence encodes CAISERLDGGEQFF. The rearrangement links TRBV10-3 to TRBJ2-1; possibly TRBD2 for D (6 bases). This CDR3 is built from 14 residues. The V gene's germline CDR1 is ENHRY and CDR2 SYGVKD. V lost 3 bases, J lost 10 bases, and 16 bases lay in between.

The chain employs TRBV5-1 and TRBJ1-2, with D maybe TRBD1 (5 bases). There are 13 residues in the CDR3. The germline gives CDR1 SGHRS, CDR2 YFSETQ. Trimming pared 4 bases from V and 7 bases from J, leaving 14 bases between. This chain's CDR3 is CASSLGDTGGYTF. The CDR3 bases are TGCGCCAGCAGCCTGGGGGATACAGGTGGCTACACCTTC.

This chain links TRBV9 with TRBJ2-1, with 9 bases that match TRBD2. J lost 8 bases, V lost 4 bases, and 10 bases had no gene match. The CDR3 has 15 amino acids. Germline V gene lookup returns CDR1 SGDLS and CDR2 YYNGEE. The chain's CDR3 is CASSPRLAGAHEQFF. In DNA form, the CDR3 reads TGTGCCAGCAGCCCCCGCTTAGCGGGAGCGCATGAGCAGTTCTTC.